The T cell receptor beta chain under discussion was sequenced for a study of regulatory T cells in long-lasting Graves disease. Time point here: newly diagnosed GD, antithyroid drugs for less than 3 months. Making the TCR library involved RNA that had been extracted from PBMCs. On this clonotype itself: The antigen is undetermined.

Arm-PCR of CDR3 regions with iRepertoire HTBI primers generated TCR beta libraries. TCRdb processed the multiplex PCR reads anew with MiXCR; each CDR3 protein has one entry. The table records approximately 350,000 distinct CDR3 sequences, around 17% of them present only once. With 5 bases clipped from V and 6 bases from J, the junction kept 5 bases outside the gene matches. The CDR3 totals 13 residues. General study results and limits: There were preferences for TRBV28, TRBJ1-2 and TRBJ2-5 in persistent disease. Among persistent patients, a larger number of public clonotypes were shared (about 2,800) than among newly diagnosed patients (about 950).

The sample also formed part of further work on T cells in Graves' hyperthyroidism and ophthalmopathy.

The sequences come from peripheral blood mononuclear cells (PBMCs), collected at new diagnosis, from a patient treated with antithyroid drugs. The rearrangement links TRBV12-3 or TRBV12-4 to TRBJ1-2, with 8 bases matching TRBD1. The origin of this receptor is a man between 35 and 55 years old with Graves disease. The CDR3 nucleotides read TGTGCCAGCAGTCCCCCAGGGGGCGATGGCTACACCTTC. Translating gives CASSPPGGDGYTF.